These 14 T cell receptor beta chains were all obtained from the same sample, sequenced in a study of T cell responses to AZD1222 COVID-19 vaccine. Generated by immunoSEQ multiplex PCR, the TCRdb table keeps only in-frame clones and is missing some. There are 80,000 or so clones in the sample; about 83% occur only once, and 25% to 30% lies in the top ten. Sequencing used peripheral blood, obtained 28 days after the second dose of the MenACWY control vaccine. The receptor set was obtained from an adult who received the MenACWY meningococcal vaccine as a control.

This chain connects TRBV23-1 to TRBJ1-5; 9 nucleotides line up with TRBD1. TRBV23-1 is sorted into the ORF group, with uncertain function. V shed 4 bases and J 7 bases; nucleotides not matched to a gene: 8. The CDR3 loop spans 15 amino acids. The CDR3 spells CASSLPGQGSQPQHF. The CDR3 nucleotides are TGCGCCAGCAGTCTTCCGGGACAGGGAAGCCAGCCCCAGCATTTT.

The chain combines TRBV7-2 with TRBJ1-3, with D uncertain. V was clipped by 4 bases and J by 0 bases, with 7 bases between them. The CDR3 has 14 residues. Germline CDR1 and CDR2: SGHTA and FQGNSA. The CDR3 coding sequence is TGTGCCAGCAGCTCCCGGACCTCTGGAAACACCATATATTTT. It codes for CASSSRTSGNTIYF.

This chain links TRBV15 with TRBJ2-1, with TRBD2 matching over 8 bases. This CDR3 is built from 16 residues. Losses at the gene ends were 6 bases for V and 5 bases for J; bases not matched to a gene: 12. CDR1 and CDR2 (germline): LNHNV, YYDKDF (reference sequence). The CDR3 DNA sequence: TGTGCCACCAGTACGCGGGTCGGGCGGGGGGACAATGAGCAGTTCTTC. Translating gives CATSTRVGRGDNEQFF.

Here the CDR3 reads CASSLPNGETQYF. CDR3 bases: TGTGCCAGCAGTTTACCCAACGGGGAGACCCAGTACTTC. The V and J genes are TRBV12-3 or TRBV12-4 and TRBJ2-5; no definite D call. The V and J ends lost 2 bases and 5 bases respectively, with 9 bases between them. This CDR3 has 13 amino acids.

The chain joins TRBV4-3 to TRBJ2-5; D tentatively reads TRBD1 or TRBD2 (5 bases each). The CDR3 is 15 residues long. CDR1 is LGHNA and CDR2 is YSLEER in the germline V gene. Trimming pared 0 bases from V and 2 bases from J, leaving 10 bases between. As DNA, the CDR3 is TGCGCCAGCAGCCAAGAGGGTGGGACGCAAGAGACCCAGTACTTC. Amino acid sequence: CASSQEGGTQETQYF.

This sequence joins TRBV9 and TRBJ2-3; no definite D call. Germline CDR1 SGDLS, CDR2 YYNGEE. Trimming cost V 2 bases and J 0 bases, with 7 bases left between them. The CDR3 runs to 14 residues. CDR3 loop: CASSVSSSTDTQYF. As DNA, the CDR3 is TGTGCCAGCAGCGTTTCGAGTAGCACAGATACGCAGTATTTT.

V gene TRBV19 combines with J gene TRBJ1-1, with D maybe TRBD1 (5 bases). The germline gives CDR1 LNHDA, CDR2 SQIVND (reference sequence). The V and J ends lost 5 bases and 3 bases respectively, with 10 bases between them. The CDR3 totals 13 residues. Written as DNA, the CDR3 is TGTGCCAGTAGTCGGGGGGGGGACACTGAAGCTTTCTTT. As protein: CASSRGGDTEAFF.

The gene calls are TRBV5-1 and TRBJ1-1; D gene unclear. Trimming shortened V by 6 bases and J by 1 base, and 13 bases separated the two germline ends. The CDR3 runs 14 residues. The germline CDR1 and CDR2 sequences are SGHRS and YFSETQ. The chain's CDR3 is CASTRGNPNTEAFF. Here the CDR3 DNA reads TGCGCCAGCACCCGTGGGAATCCGAACACTGAAGCTTTCTTT.

The chain recombines TRBV5-1 with TRBJ1-4; D is perhaps TRBD1 (5 bases). The V and J ends lost 2 bases and 7 bases respectively, with 9 bases between them. Germline V CDR1 and CDR2: SGHRS, YFSETQ. The CDR3 is 13 amino acids. The CDR3 sequence is CASSFTRGEKLFF. The CDR3 bases are TGCGCCAGCAGCTTTACGAGGGGTGAAAAACTGTTTTTT.

The rearrangement links TRBV25-1 to TRBJ1-6; D is possibly TRBD1 (5 bases). The CDR3 loop spans 15 amino acids. Germline loops: CDR1 MGHDK, CDR2 SYGVNS. With 4 bases removed from V and 7 bases from J, the gap between germline ends came to 14 bases. Here the CDR3 DNA reads TGTGCCAGCAGTGCATCGGGGCTGGGGAATTCACCCCTCCACTTT. Its protein product is CASSASGLGNSPLHF.

This chain connects TRBV14 to TRBJ2-2; tentative D call: TRBD1 (6 bases). V lost 4 bases to trimming and J lost 4 bases, with 16 bases between them. The CDR3 runs to 16 residues. The germline V gene encodes CDR1 SGHDN and CDR2 FVKESK. The CDR3 nucleotides read TGTGCCAGCAGCCGCTATCCAGGGGTGTTCACCGGGGAGCTGTTTTTT. The encoded protein is CASSRYPGVFTGELFF.

This clone was counted a few times. Distinct nucleotide sequences in the sample also encode this CDR3. The rearrangement links TRBV5-1 to TRBJ1-2; possible D gene TRBD1, 6 bases. This CDR3 contains 13 residues. Germline lookup yields CDR1 SGHRS and CDR2 YFSETQ. Trimming removed 0 bases at V and 6 bases at J, with 9 bases between. CDR3 region: CASSLGRGDGYTF. The CDR3, as DNA: TGCGCCAGCAGCTTGGGTAGGGGGGATGGCTACACCTTC. The variable domain in full, completed from reference TRBV5-1 and TRBJ1-2, reads KAGVTQTPRYLIKTRGQQVTLSCSPISGHRSVSWYQQTPGQGLQFLFEYFSETQRNKGNFPGRFSGRQFSNSRSEMNVSTLELGDSALYLCASSLGRGDGYTFGSGTRLTVV.

J is TRBJ2-3 and V is TRBV7-6; 7 nucleotides agree with TRBD1. The germline CDR1 and CDR2 sequences are SGHVS and FNYEAQ. V lost 2 bases and J lost 4; bases outside the gene matches: 12. The CDR3 is 17 residues long. The CDR3 region has the DNA TGTGCCAGCAGCTTAAGAGTTACAGGGGTCGGTGCAGATACGCAGTATTTT. Amino acid sequence: CASSLRVTGVGADTQYF. Looking up the rest from reference TRBV7-6 and TRBJ2-3 gives the full variable domain: GAGVSQSPRYKVTKRGQDVALRCDPISGHVSLYWYRQALGQGPEFLTYFNYEAQQDKSGLPNDRFSAERPEGSISTLTIQRTEQRDSAMYRCASSLRVTGVGADTQYFGPGTRLTVL.

This chain joins TRBV13 and TRBJ2-7, with D perhaps matching TRBD2 (6 bases). Between the trimmed V and J ends, which lost 4 bases and 6 bases, there was a span of 19 bases. Germline V gene data show CDR1 as PRHDT and CDR2 as FYEKMQ (reference sequence). CDR3 length equals 15 residues. The CDR3 DNA follows: TGTGCCAGCAGCTCTGGGGGGACGGGCAATCGCGAGCAGTACTTC. Translation gives CASSSGGTGNREQYF.